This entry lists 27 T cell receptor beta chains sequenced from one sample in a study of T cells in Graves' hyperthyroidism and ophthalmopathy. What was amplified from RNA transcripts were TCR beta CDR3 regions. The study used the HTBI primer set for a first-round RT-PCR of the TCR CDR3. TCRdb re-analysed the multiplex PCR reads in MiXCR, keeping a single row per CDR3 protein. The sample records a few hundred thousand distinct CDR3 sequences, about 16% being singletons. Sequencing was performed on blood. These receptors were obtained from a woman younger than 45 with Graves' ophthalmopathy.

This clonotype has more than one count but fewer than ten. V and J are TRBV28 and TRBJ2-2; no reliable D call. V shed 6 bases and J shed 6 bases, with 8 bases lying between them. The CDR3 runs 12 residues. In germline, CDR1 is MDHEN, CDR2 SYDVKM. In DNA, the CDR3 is TGTGCCAGCAGGGTTGGATCCGGGGAGCTGTTTTTT. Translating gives CASRVGSGELFF.

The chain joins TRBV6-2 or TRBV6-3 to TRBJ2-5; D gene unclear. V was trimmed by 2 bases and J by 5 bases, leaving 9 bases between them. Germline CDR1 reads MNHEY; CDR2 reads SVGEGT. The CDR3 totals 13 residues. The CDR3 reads CASSYEIGETQYF. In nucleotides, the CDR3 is TGTGCCAGCAGTTACGAGATTGGTGAGACCCAGTACTTC.

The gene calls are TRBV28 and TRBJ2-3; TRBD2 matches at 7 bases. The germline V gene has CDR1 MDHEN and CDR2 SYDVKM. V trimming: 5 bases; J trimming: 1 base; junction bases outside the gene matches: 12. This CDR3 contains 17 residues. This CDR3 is CASSPLGVAGRTDTQYF. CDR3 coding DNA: TGTGCCAGCAGTCCCCTGGGGGTAGCGGGTCGCACAGATACGCAGTATTTT.

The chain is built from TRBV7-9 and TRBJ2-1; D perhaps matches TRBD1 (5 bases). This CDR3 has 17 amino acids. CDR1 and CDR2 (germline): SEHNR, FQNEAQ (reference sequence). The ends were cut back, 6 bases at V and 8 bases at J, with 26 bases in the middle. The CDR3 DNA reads TGTGCCAGCAGGCCCAAGGGCACAGGTCGTTTGGGGCATGAGCAGTTCTTC. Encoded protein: CASRPKGTGRLGHEQFF.

This CDR3 reads CSVRDTRTYEQYF. In DNA form, the CDR3 reads TGCAGCGTCCGGGACACCAGGACCTACGAGCAGTACTTC. V usage is TRBV29-1 and J usage is TRBJ2-7; possible D gene TRBD1, 6 bases. Germline assignment: CDR1 SQVTM and CDR2 ANQGSEA. This CDR3 spans 13 amino acids. V dropped 6 bases and J dropped 2 bases, with 14 bases sitting between them.

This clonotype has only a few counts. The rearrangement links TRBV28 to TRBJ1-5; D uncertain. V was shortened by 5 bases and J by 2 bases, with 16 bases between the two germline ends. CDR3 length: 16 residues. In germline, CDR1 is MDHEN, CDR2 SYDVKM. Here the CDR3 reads CASSPVLGDGNQPQHF. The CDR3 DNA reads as TGTGCCAGCAGTCCCGTGCTCGGAGACGGCAATCAGCCCCAGCATTTT.

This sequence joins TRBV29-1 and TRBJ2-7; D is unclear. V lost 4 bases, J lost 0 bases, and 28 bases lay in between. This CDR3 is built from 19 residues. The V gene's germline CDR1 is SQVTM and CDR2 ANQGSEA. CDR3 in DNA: TGCAGCGTTGGATGGGTATCGCGGAATGAGGAAACCCCCTCCTACGAGCAGTACTTC. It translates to CSVGWVSRNEETPSYEQYF.

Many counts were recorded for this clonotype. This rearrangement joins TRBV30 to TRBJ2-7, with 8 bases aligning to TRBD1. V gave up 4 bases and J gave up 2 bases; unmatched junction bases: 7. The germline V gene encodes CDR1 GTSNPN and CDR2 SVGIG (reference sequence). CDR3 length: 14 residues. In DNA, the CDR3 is TGTGCCTGGACACGACAGGGGCAAACCTACGAGCAGTACTTC. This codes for CAWTRQGQTYEQYF.

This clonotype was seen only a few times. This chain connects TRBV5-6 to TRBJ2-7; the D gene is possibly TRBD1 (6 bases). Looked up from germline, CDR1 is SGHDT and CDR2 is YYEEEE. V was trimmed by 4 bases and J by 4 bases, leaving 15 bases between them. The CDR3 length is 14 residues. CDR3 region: CASSLTGKGYEQYF. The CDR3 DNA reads TGTGCCAGCAGCCTAACAGGGAAGGGGTACGAGCAGTACTTC.

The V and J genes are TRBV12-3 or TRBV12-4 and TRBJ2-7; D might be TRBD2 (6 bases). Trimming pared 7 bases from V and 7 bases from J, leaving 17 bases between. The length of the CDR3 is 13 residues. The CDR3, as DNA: TGTGCCAGCAAGGGAATAGCGGCGGGTGAGCAGTACTTC. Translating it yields CASKGIAAGEQYF.

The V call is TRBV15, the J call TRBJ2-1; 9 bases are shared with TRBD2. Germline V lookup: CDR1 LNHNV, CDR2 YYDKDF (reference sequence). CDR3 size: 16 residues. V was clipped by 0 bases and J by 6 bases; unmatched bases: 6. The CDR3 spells CATSRDIAGLANEQFF. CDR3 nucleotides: TGTGCCACCAGCAGAGATATAGCGGGACTAGCCAATGAGCAGTTCTTC.

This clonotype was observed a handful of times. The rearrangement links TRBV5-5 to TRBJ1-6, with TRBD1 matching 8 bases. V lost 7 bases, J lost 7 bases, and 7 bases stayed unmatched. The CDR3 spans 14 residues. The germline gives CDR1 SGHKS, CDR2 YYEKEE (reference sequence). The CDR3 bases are TGTGCCAGCCGCAGGGGGCAGGGGAATTCACCCCTCCACTTT. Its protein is CASRRGQGNSPLHF.

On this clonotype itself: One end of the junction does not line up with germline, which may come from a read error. The CDR3 DNA is TGTGCCCGCAGCCCAAACACCGGGACTAGCGGGCCCAGCTCCTACAATGAGCAGTTCTTC. Residues: CARSPNTGTSGPSSYNEQFF. The rearrangement uses TRBV7-9 and TRBJ2-1, with TRBD2 matching 12 bases. Per the germline V gene, CDR1 is SEHNR and CDR2 is FQNEAQ (reference sequence). The CDR3 sequence is 20 residues long. The entire variable domain, with the rest obtained from reference TRBV7-9 and TRBJ2-1, is as follows: DTGVSQNPRHKITKRGQNVTFRCDPISEHNRLYWYRQTLGQGPEFLTYFQNEAQLEKSRLLSDRFSAERPKGSFSTLEIQRTEQGDSAMYLCARSPNTGTSGPSSYNEQFFGPGTRLTVL.

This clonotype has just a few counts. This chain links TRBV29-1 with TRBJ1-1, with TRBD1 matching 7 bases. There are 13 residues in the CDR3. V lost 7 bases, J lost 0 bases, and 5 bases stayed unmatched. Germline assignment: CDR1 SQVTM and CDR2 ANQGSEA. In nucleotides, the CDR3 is TGCAGCGCCCTCAGGGGGTTGAACACTGAAGCTTTCTTT. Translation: CSALRGLNTEAFF.

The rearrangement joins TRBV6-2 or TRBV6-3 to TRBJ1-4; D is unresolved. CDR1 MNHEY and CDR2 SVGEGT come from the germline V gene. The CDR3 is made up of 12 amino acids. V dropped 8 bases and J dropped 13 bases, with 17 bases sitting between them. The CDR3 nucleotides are TGTGCCAGCTCCAGGCCCGGGAGAGGACTGTTTTTT. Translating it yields CASSRPGRGLFF.

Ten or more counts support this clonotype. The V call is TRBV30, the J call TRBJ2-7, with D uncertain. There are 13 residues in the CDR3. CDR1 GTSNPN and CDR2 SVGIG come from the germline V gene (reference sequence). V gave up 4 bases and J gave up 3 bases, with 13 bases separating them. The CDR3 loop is CAWTRLLGYEQYF. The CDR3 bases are TGTGCCTGGACGAGGCTACTCGGCTACGAGCAGTACTTC.

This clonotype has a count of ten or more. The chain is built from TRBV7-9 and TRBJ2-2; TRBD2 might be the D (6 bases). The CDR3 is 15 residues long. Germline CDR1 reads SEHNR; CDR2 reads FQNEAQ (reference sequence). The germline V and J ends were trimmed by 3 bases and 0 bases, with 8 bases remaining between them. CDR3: CASSFSSANTGELFF. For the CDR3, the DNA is TGTGCCAGCAGCTTTTCTAGCGCGAACACCGGGGAGCTGTTTTTT.

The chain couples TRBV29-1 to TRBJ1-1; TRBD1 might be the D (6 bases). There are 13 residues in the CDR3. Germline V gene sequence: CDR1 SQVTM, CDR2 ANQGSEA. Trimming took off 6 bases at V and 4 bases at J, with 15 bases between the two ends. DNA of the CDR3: TGCAGCGTGAAACAGGGCTCGGGCACTGAAGCTTTCTTT. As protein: CSVKQGSGTEAFF. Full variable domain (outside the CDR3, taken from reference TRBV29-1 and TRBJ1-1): SAVISQKPSRDICQRGTSLTIQCQVDSQVTMMFWYRQQPGQSLTLIATANQGSEATYESGFVIDKFPISRPNLTFSTLTVSNMSPEDSSIYLCSVKQGSGTEAFFGQGTRLTVV.

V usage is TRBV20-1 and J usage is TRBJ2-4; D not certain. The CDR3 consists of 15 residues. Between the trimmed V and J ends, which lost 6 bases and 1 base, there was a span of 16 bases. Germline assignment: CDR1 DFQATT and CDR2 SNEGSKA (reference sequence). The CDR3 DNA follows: TGCAGTGCGCCAACGGTCCTGTCGGCCAAAAACATTCAGTACTTC. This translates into CSAPTVLSAKNIQYF.

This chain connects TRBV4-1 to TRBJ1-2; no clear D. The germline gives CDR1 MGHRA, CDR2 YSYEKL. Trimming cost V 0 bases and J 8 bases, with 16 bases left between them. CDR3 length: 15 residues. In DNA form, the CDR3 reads TGCGCCAGCAGCCAAGATAACAGCCTCCCCGGAGGCTACACCTTC. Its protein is CASSQDNSLPGGYTF.

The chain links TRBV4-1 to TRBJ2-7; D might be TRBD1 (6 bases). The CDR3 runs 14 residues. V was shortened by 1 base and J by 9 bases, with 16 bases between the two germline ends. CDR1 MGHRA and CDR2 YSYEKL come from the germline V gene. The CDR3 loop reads CASSQAPGEMGQYF. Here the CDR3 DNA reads TGCGCCAGCAGCCAAGCACCAGGGGAGATGGGGCAGTACTTC.

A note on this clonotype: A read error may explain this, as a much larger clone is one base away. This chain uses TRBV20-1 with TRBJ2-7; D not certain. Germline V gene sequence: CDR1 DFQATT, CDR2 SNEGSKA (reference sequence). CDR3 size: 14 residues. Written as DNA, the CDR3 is TGCAGTGCTTCCGGACCTAAAGGGCCCTACGAGCAGTGCTTC. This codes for CSASGPKGPYEQCF.

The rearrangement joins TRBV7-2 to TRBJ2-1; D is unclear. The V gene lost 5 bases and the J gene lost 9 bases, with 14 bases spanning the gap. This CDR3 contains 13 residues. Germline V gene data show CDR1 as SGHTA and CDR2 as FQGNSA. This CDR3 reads CASSMDVKGEQFF. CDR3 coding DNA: TGTGCCAGCAGCATGGACGTTAAAGGTGAGCAGTTCTTC.

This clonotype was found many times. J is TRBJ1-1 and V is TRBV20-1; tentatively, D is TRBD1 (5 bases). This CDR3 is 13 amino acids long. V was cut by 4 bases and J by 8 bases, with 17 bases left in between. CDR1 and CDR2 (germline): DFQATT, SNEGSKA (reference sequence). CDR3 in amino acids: CSATAGWGREAFF. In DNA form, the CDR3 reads TGCAGTGCTACTGCCGGGTGGGGCAGGGAAGCTTTCTTT.

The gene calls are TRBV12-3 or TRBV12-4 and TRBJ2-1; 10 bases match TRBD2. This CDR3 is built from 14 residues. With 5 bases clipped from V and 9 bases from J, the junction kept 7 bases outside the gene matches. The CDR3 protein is CASSARTSGGEQFF. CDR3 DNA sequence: TGTGCCAGCAGTGCCCGGACTAGCGGCGGTGAGCAGTTCTTC.

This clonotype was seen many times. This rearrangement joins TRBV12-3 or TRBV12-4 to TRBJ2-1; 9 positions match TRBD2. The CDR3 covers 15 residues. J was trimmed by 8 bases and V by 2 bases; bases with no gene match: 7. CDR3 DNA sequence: TGTGCCAGCAGTTTAATTAGCGGGAGTGGCTATGAGCAGTTCTTC. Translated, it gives CASSLISGSGYEQFF.

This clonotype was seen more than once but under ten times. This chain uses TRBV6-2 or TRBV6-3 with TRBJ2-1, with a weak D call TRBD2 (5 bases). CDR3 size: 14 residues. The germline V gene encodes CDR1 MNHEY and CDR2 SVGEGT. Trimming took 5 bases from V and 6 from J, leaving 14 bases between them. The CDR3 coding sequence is TGTGCCAGCAGTACAAGACCGGAGGTCAATGAGCAGTTCTTC. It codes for CASSTRPEVNEQFF.